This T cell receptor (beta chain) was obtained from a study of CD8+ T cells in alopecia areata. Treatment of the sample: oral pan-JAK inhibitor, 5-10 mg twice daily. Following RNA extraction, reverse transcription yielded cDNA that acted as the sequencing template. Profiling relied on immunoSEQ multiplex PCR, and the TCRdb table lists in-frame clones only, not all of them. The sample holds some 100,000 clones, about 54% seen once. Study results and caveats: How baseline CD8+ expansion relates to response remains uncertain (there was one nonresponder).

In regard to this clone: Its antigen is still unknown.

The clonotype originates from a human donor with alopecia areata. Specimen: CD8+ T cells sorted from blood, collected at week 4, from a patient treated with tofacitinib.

The CDR3 nucleotides read TGTGCCAGCAGCTTACTCGGACAGGTCCCGGATGGCTACACCTTC. Its protein product is CASSLLGQVPDGYTF. The genes are TRBV7-9 and TRBJ1-2; TRBD1 matches 7 bases. J gave up 6 bases and V 2 bases, and 9 bases lay outside the gene matches. This CDR3 comprises 15 residues. Germline lookup yields CDR1 SEHNR and CDR2 FQNEAQ (reference sequence). Full variable domain (remainder filled in from reference TRBV7-9 and TRBJ1-2): DTGVSQNPRHKITKRGQNVTFRCDPISEHNRLYWYRQTLGQGPEFLTYFQNEAQLEKSRLLSDRFSAERPKGSFSTLEIQRTEQGDSAMYLCASSLLGQVPDGYTFGSGTRLTVV.